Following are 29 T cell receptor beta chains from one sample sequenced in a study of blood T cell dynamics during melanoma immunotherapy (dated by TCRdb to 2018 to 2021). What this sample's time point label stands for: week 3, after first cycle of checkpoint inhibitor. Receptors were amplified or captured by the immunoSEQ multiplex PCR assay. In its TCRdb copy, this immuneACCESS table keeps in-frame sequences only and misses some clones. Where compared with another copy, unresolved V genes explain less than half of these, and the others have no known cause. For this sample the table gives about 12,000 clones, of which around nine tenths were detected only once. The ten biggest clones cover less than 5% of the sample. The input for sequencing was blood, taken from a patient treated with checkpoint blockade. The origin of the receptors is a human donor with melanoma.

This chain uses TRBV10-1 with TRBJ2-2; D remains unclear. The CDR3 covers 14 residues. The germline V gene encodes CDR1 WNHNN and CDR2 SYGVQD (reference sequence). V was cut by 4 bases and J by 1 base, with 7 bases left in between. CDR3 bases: TGCGCCAGCAGTGTTGCACTGAACACCGGGGAGCTGTTTTTT. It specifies CASSVALNTGELFF.

CDR3 loop: CAWSPPGLDTHEQYF. For the CDR3, the DNA is TGTGCCTGGAGTCCTCCGGGGCTAGACACTCACGAGCAGTACTTC. The chain is built from TRBV30 and TRBJ2-7; the D gene could be TRBD1 or TRBD2 (5 bases each). CDR1 and CDR2 (germline): GTSNPN, SVGIG (reference sequence). Trimming cost V 2 bases and J 5 bases, with 19 bases left between them. The CDR3 contains 15 residues.

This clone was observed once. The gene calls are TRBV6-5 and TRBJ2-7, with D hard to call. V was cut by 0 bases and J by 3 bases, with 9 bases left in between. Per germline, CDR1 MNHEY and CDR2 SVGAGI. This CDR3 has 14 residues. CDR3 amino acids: CASSYSTGGYEQYF. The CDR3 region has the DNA TGTGCCAGCAGTTACTCGACCGGTGGCTACGAGCAGTACTTC.

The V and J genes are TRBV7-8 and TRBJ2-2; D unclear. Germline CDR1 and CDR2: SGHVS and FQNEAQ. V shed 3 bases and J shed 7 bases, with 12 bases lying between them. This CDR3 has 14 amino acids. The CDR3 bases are TGTGCCAGCAGCTTCCGAGGCAACGGCGGGGAGCTGTTTTTT. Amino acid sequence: CASSFRGNGGELFF.

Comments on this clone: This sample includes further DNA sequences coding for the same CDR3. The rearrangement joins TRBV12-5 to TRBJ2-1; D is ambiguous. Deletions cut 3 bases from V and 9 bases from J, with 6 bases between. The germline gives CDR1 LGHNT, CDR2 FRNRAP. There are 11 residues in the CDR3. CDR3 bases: TGTGCTAGTGGTTTAGCTGCTGAGCAGTTCTTC. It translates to CASGLAAEQFF.

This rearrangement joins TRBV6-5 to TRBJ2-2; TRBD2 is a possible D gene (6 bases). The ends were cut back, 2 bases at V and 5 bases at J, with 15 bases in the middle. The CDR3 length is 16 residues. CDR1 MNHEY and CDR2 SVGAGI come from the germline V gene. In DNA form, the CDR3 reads TGTGCCAGCAGTTACGGGCTAGCGTGGTCTACCGGGGAGCTGTTTTTT. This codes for CASSYGLAWSTGELFF.

CDR3 residues: CSVLGQGAYGYTF. The CDR3 DNA sequence: TGCAGCGTTCTAGGACAGGGGGCCTATGGCTACACCTTC. The rearrangement uses TRBV29-1 and TRBJ1-2; TRBD1 agrees at 11 bases. This CDR3 region has 13 residues. With V trimmed by 5 bases and J by 4 bases, 3 bases remained unmatched. Germline V gene data show CDR1 as SQVTM and CDR2 as ANQGSEA.

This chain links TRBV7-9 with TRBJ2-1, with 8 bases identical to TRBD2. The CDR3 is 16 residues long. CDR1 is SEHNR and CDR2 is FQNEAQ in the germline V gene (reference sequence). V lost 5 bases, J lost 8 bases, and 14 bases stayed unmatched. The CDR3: CASSRQLAAQSDEQFF. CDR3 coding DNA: TGTGCCAGCAGCCGTCAACTAGCGGCGCAATCGGATGAGCAGTTCTTC.

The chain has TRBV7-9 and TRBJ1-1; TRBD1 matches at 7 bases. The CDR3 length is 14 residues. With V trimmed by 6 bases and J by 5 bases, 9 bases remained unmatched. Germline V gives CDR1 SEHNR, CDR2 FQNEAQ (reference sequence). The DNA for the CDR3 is TGTGCCAGCAGTCCCGACTCAGGGGGGACTGAAGCTTTCTTT. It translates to CASSPDSGGTEAFF.

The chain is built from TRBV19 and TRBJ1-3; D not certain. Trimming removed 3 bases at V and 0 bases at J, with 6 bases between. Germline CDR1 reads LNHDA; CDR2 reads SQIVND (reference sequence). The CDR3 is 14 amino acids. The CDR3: CASSIQSSGNTIYF. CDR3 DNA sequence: TGTGCCAGTAGTATCCAAAGCTCTGGAAACACCATATATTTT.

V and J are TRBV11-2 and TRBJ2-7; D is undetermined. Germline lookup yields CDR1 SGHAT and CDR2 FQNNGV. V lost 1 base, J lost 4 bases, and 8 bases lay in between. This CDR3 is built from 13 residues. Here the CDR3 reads CASSLGPNYEQYF. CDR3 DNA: TGTGCCAGCAGCTTAGGGCCCAATTACGAGCAGTACTTC. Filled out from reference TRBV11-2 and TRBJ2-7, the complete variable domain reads EAGVAQSPRYKIIEKRQSVAFWCNPISGHATLYWYQQILGQGPKLLIQFQNNGVVDDSQLPKDRFSAERLKGVDSTLKIQPAKLEDSAVYLCASSLGPNYEQYFGPGTRLTVT.

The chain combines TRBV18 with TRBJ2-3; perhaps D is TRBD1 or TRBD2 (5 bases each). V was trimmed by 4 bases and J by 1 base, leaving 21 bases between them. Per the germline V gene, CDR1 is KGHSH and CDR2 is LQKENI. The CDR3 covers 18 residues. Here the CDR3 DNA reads TGTGCCAGCTCACGGGACCGGCGGCTGTTCATCGGCACAGATACGCAGTATTTT. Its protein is CASSRDRRLFIGTDTQYF.

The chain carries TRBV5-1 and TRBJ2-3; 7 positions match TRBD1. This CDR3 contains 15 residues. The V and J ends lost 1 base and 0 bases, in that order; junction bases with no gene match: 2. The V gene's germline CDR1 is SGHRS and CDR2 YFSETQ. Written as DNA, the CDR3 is TGCGCCAGCAGCTTGACGGGACAGAGCACAGATACGCAGTATTTT. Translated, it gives CASSLTGQSTDTQYF.

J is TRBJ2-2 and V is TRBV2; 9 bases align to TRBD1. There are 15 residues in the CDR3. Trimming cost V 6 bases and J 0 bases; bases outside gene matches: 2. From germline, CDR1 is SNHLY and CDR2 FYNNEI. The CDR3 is CASRRQGANTGELFF. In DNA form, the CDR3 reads TGTGCCAGCAGACGACAGGGGGCGAACACCGGGGAGCTGTTTTTT.

The CDR3 DNA is TGCGCCAGCAGCACCCAGACGGGGCCAATCTATGGCTACACCTTC. Translation: CASSTQTGPIYGYTF. The chain uses TRBV5-1 and TRBJ1-2, with D maybe TRBD1 (5 bases). Between the trimmed V and J ends, which lost 4 bases and 4 bases, there was a span of 17 bases. Germline CDR1 SGHRS, CDR2 YFSETQ. The CDR3 runs to 15 residues.

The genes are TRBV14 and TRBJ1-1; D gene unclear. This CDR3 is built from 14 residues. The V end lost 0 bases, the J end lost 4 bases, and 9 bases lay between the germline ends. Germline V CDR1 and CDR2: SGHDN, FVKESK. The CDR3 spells CASSQEAGITEAFF. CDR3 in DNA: TGTGCCAGCAGCCAAGAAGCGGGGATCACTGAAGCTTTCTTT.

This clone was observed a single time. This CDR3 reads CASRRVGPGNEQFF. The CDR3 DNA reads TGTGCCAGTAGACGGGTGGGGCCTGGCAATGAGCAGTTCTTC. The rearrangement links TRBV19 to TRBJ2-1; perhaps TRBD1 as D (5 bases). V was shortened by 6 bases and J by 6 bases, with 15 bases between the two germline ends. CDR1 and CDR2 (germline): LNHDA, SQIVND (reference sequence). This CDR3 comprises 14 residues.

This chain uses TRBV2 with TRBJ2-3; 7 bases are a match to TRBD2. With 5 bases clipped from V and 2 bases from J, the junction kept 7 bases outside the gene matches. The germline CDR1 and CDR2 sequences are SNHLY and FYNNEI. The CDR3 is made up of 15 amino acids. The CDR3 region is CASSREAGPTDTQYF. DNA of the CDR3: TGTGCCAGCAGTAGGGAAGCGGGACCCACAGATACGCAGTATTTT.

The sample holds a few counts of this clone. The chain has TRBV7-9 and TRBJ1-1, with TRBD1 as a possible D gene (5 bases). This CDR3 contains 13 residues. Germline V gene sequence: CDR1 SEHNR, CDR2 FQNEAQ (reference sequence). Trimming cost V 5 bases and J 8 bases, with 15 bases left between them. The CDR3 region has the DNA TGTGCCAGCAGCCCACCGGGGGGTTCAGAAGCTTTCTTT. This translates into CASSPPGGSEAFF. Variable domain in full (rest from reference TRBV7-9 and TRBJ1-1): DTGVSQNPRHKITKRGQNVTFRCDPISEHNRLYWYRQTLGQGPEFLTYFQNEAQLEKSRLLSDRFSAERPKGSFSTLEIQRTEQGDSAMYLCASSPPGGSEAFFGQGTRLTVV.

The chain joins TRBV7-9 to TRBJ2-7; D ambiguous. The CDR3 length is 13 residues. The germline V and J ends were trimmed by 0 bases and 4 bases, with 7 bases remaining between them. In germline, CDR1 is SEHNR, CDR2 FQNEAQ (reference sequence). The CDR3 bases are TGTGCCAGCAGCTTAGCGCCAGGTTACGAGCAGTACTTC. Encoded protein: CASSLAPGYEQYF. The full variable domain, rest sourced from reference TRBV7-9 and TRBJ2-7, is DTGVSQNPRHKITKRGQNVTFRCDPISEHNRLYWYRQTLGQGPEFLTYFQNEAQLEKSRLLSDRFSAERPKGSFSTLEIQRTEQGDSAMYLCASSLAPGYEQYFGPGTRLTVT.

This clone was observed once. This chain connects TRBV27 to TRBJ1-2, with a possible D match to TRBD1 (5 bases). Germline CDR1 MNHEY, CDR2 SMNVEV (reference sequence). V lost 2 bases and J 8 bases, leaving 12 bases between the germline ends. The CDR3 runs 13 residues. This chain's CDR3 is CASSLNLGDGYTF. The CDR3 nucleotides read TGTGCCAGCAGTTTAAATCTAGGGGACGGCTACACCTTC.

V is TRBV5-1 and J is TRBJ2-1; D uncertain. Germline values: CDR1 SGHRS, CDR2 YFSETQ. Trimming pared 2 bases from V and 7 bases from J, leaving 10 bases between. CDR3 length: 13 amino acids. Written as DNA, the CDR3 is TGCGCCAGCAGCTTCACAGCTGAAAATGAGCAGTTCTTC. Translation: CASSFTAENEQFF.

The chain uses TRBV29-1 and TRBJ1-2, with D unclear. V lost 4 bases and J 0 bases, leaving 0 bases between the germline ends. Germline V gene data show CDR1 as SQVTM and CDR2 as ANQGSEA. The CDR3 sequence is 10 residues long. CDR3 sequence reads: CSVANYGYTF. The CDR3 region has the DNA TGCAGCGTTGCTAACTATGGCTACACCTTC.

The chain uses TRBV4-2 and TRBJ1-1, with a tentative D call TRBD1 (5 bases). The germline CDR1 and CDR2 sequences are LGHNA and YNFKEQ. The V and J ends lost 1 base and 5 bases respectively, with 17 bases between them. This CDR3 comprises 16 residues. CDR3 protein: CASSQGGGGAGTEAFF. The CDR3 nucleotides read TGTGCCAGCAGCCAAGGCGGGGGAGGCGCGGGAACTGAAGCTTTCTTT.

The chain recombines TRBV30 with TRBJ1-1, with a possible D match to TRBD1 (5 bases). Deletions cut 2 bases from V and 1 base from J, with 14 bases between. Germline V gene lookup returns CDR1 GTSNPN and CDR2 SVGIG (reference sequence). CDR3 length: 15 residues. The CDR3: CAWSTTGRANTEAFF. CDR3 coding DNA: TGTGCCTGGAGTACAACGGGCAGGGCGAACACTGAAGCTTTCTTT.

The CDR3 protein is CATSLERGMTVYGYTF. CDR3 nucleotide sequence: TGTGCCACCAGCCTAGAGAGGGGGATGACCGTCTATGGCTACACCTTC. The genes are TRBV15 and TRBJ1-2, with D possibly TRBD1 on 6 matching bases. This CDR3 has 16 amino acids. CDR1 and CDR2 (germline): LNHNV, YYDKDF (reference sequence). V was shortened by 5 bases and J by 4 bases, with 20 bases between the two germline ends.

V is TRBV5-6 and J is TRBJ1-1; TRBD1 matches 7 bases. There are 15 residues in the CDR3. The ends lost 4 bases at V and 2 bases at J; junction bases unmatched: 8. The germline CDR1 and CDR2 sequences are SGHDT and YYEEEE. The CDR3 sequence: CASSILTGKNTEAFF. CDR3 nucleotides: TGTGCCAGCAGCATTCTGACAGGGAAAAACACTGAAGCTTTCTTT.

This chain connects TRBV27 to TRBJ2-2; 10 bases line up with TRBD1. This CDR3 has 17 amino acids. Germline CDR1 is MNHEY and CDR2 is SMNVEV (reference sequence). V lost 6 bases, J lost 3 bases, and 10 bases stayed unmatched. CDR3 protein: CASRPRGGTGDTGELFF. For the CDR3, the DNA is TGTGCCAGCAGACCCAGGGGTGGGACAGGGGACACCGGGGAGCTGTTTTTT.

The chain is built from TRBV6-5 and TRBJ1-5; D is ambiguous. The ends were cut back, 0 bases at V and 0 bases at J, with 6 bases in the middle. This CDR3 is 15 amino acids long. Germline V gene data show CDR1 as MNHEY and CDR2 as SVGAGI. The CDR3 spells CASSYSLNSNQPQHF. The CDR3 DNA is TGTGCCAGCAGTTACTCGCTGAATAGCAATCAGCCCCAGCATTTT.